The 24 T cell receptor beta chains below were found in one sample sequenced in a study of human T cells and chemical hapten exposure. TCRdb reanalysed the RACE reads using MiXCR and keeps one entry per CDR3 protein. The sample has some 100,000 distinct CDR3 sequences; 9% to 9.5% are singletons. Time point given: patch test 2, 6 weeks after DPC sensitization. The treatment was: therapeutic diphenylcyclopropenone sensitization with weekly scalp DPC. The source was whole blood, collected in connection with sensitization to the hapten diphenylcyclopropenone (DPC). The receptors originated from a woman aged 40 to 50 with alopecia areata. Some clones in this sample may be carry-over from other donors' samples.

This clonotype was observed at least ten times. CDR3 nucleotide sequence: TGTGCCAGCAGCTTACTCGGCGGGGGGGAGGTTGAGCAGTTCTTC. The encoded protein is CASSLLGGGEVEQFF. The chain carries TRBV7-2 and TRBJ2-1; 9 nucleotides agree with TRBD2. J was trimmed by 9 bases and V by 2 bases; bases with no gene match: 8. Looked up from germline, CDR1 is SGHTA and CDR2 is FQGNSA. The CDR3 runs 15 residues.

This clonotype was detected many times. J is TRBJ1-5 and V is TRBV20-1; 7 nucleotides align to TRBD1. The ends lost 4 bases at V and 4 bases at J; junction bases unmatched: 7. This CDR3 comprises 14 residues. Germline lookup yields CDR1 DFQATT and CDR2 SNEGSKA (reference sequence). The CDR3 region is CSANTGVGNQPQHF. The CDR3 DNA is TGCAGTGCTAATACAGGGGTCGGGAATCAGCCCCAGCATTTT.

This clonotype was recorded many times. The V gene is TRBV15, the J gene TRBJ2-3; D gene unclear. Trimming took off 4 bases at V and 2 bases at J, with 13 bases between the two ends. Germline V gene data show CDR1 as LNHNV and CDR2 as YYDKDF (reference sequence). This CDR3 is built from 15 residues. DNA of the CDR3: TGTGCCACCAGCACCCTACTGGGCTTCACAGATACGCAGTATTTT. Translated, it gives CATSTLLGFTDTQYF.

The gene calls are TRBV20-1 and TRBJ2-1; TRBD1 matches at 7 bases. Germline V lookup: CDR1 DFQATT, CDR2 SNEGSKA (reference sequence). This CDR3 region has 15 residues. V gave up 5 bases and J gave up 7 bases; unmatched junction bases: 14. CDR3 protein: CSAPRQGGRWNEQFF. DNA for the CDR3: TGCAGTGCTCCACGACAGGGCGGACGGTGGAATGAGCAGTTCTTC.

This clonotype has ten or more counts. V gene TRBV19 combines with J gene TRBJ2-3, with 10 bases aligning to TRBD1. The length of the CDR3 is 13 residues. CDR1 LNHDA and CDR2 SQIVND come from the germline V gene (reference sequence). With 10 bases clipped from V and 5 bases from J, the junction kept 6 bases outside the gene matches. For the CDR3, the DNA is TGTGCCATCCGGGACAGGGGTGGAGATACGCAGTATTTT. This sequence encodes CAIRDRGGDTQYF.

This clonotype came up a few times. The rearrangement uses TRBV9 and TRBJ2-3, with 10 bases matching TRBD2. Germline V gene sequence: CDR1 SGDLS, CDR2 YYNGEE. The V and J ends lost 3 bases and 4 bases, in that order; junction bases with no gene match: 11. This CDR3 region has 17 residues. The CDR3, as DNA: TGTGCCAGCAGCGCATACAGCGGGGGGGCCTTTTCAGATACGCAGTATTTT. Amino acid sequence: CASSAYSGGAFSDTQYF.

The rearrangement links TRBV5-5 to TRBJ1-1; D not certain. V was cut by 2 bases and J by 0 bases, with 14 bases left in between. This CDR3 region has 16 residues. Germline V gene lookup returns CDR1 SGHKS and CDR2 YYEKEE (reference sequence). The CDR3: CASSFSLNSMNTEAFF. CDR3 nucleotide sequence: TGTGCCAGCAGCTTTTCTCTCAACAGCATGAACACTGAAGCTTTCTTT.

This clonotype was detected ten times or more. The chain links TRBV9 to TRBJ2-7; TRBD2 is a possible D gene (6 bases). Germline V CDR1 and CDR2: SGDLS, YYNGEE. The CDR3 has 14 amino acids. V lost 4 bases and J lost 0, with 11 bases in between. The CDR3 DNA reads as TGTGCCAGCAGCCCCACGGGAGACTCCTACGAGCAGTACTTC. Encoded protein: CASSPTGDSYEQYF.

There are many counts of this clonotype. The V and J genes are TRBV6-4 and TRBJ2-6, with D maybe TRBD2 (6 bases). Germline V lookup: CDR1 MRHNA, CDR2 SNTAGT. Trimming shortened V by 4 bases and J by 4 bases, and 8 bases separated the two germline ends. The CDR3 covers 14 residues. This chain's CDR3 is CASSGGAGANVLTF. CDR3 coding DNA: TGTGCCAGCAGTGGCGGGGCCGGGGCCAACGTCCTGACTTTC.

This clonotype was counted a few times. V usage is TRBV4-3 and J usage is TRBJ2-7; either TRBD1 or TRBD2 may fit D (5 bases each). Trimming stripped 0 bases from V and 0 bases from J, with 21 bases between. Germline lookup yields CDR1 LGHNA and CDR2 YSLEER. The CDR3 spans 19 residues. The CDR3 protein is CASSQDWSGQVGTSYEQYF. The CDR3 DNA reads TGCGCCAGCAGCCAAGACTGGTCGGGGCAGGTGGGAACCTCCTACGAGCAGTACTTC.

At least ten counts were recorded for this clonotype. The CDR3 DNA reads TGTGCCAGCTTGGATGGTAGGGCCCACGAGCAGTACTTC. It is translated as CASLDGRAHEQYF. V usage is TRBV2 and J usage is TRBJ2-7, with D hard to call. The germline gives CDR1 SNHLY, CDR2 FYNNEI. The CDR3 is 13 amino acids. V was shortened by 8 bases and J by 5 bases, with 16 bases between the two germline ends. The complete variable domain, with remaining parts taken from reference TRBV2 and TRBJ2-7, reads EPEVTQTPSHQVTQMGQEVILRCVPISNHLYFYWYRQILGQKVEFLVSFYNNEISEKSEIFDDQFSVERPDGSNFTLKIRSTKLEDSAMYFCASLDGRAHEQYFGPGTRLTVT.

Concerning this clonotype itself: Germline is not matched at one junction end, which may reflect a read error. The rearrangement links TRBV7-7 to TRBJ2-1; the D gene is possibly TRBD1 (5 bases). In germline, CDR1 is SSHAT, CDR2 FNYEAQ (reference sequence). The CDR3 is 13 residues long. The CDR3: CASSWTRYNEQFF. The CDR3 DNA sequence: TGTGCTAGCAGCTGGACACGGTACAATGAGCAGTTCTTC.

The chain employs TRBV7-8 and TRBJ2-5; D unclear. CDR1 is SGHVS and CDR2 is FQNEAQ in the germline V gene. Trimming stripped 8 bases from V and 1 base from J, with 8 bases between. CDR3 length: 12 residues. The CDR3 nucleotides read TGTGCCAGCGGAGCAGTCCAAGAGACCCAGTACTTC. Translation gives CASGAVQETQYF.

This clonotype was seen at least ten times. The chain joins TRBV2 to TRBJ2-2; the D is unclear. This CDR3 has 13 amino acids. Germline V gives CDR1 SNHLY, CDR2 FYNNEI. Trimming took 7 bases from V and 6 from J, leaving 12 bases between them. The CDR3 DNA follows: TGTGCCAGCACGGGCCTTGGCCCCGGGGAGCTGTTTTTT. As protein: CASTGLGPGELFF.

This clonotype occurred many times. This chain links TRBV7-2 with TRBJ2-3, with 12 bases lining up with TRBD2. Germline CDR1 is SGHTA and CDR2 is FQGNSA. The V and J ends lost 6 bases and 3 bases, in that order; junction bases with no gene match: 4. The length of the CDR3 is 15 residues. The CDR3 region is CASSSSGGVTDTQYF. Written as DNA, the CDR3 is TGTGCCAGCAGTTCTAGCGGGGGGGTAACAGATACGCAGTATTTT.

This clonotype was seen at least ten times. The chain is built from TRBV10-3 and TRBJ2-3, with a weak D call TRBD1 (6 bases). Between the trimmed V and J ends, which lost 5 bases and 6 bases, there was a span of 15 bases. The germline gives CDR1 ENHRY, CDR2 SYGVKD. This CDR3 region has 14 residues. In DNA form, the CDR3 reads TGTGCCATCAGTTTTCGGACAGTTTATGATACGCAGTATTTT. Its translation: CAISFRTVYDTQYF.

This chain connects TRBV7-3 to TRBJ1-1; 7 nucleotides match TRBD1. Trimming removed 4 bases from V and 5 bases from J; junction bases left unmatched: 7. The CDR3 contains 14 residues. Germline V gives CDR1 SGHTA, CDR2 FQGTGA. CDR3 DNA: TGTGCCAGCAGCTCGGGACAGAGTAGGACTGAAGCTTTCTTT. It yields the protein CASSSGQSRTEAFF.

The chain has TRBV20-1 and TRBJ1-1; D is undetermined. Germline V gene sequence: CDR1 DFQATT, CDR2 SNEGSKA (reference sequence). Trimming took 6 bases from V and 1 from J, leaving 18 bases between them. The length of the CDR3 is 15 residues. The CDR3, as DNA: TGCAGTGCGAGTCAGAAGAAGGCAGGGAACACTGAAGCTTTCTTT. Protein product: CSASQKKAGNTEAFF.

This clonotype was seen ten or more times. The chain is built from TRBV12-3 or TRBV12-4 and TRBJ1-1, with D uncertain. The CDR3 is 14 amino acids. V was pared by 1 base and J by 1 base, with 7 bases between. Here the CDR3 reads CASSLGQANTEAFF. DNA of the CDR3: TGTGCCAGCAGTTTAGGGCAAGCGAACACTGAAGCTTTCTTT.

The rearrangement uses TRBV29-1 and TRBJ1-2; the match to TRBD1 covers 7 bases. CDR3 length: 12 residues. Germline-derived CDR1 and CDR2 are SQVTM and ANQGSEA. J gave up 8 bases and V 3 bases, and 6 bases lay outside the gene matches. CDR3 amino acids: CSVEEGAEGYTF. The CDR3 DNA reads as TGCAGCGTTGAGGAGGGGGCGGAGGGCTACACCTTC.

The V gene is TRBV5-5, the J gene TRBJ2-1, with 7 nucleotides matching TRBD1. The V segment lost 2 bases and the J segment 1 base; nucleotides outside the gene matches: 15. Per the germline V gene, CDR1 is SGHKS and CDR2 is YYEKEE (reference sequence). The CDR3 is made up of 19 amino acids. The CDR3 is CASSFYAFGTATSYNEQFF. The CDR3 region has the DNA TGTGCCAGCAGCTTTTACGCTTTCGGGACAGCTACTTCCTACAATGAGCAGTTCTTC.

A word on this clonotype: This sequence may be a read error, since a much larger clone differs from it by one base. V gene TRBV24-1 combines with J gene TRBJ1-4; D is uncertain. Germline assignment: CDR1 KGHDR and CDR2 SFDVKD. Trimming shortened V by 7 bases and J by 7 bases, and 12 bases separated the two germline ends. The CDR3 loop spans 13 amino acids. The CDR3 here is CATRSSGVEKLFF. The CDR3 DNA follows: TGTGCCACCAGAAGCAGTGGGGTTGAAAAACTGTTTTTT.

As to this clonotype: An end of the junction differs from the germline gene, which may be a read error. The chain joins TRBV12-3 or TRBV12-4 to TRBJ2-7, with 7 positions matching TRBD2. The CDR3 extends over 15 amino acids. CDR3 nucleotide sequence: TGTGTCAGCAGACATTCAGGGAGGGGAAGCCTCGAGCAGTACTTC. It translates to CVSRHSGRGSLEQYF.

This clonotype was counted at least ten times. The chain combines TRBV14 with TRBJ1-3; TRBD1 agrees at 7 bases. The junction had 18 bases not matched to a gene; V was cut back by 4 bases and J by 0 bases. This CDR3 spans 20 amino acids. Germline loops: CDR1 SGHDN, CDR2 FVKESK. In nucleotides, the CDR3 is TGTGCCAGCAGCCCTCAAGCCGGGACAGTCAGCTACCGCTCTGGAAACACCATATATTTT. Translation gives CASSPQAGTVSYRSGNTIYF.